This T cell receptor (beta chain) is drawn from a study of Ad26.COV2.S vaccination and SARS-CoV-2 variants (dated by TCRdb to the early 2020s). Turning to the overall study: Donors in the vaccine arm were drawn from COV1001, a multicentre, randomized, double-blind, placebo-controlled phase I-IIa trial testing Ad26.COV2.S in healthy adults. Trial participants were randomized into five groups of five: low-dose or high-dose Ad26.COV2.S given once or twice, or placebo on both occasions. TCRbeta repertoire sequencing was used to assess the specificity and breadth of SARS-CoV-2-reactive T cell receptors after Ad26.COV2.S vaccination. Ad26.COV2.S was given intramuscularly at 5x10^10 or 1x10^11 viral particles, as a single shot or as two shots 56 days apart. Investigators remained blinded to trial group allocation during experiments and outcome assessment. A total of 32 samples were included in the TCR-sequenced set, comprising roughly 19 Ad26.COV2.S vaccine recipients, 5 placebo recipients and 8 SARS-CoV-2 convalescent individuals.

The intended sense of this specimen's treatment or condition label: over 15 received Ad26.COV2.S at low or high dose, single or two shots; about 5 received placebo; per-sample allocation not given. For vaccine and placebo recipients, the sequenced repertoires came from samples collected on day 63 after the first injection. Between 29 July and 7 August 2020, Cohort 1b enrolled 25 adults aged 18-55 years at one site in Boston, USA. Ad26.COV2.S was a replication-incompetent adenovirus type 26 vector that expressed a prefusion-stabilized SARS-CoV-2 spike protein derived from the original Wuhan strain. CDR1 is given as GTSNPN and CDR2 as SVGIG, both from the germline V gene (reference sequence). Including cysteine and phenylalanine, the CDR3 has 14 amino acids. The read is trimmed to its CDR3 DNA, 42 bases read in frame from base 1. V is pared back by 0 bases and J by 5 bases, with 13 bases lying between the germline termini.

For this clone: Its antigen is currently not known. The record has no base qualities; no much larger clone is one base away.

Findings and caveats that apply to the study as a whole: The authors noted that total T cell responses may have been underestimated by the TCR breadth and depth analyses. After vaccination, spike-specific CD8+ and CD4+ T cell responses were reported to show substantial breadth. Spike-specific TCR breadth was higher in Ad26.COV2.S recipients than in placebo recipients (P = 0.0014). Vaccine and placebo recipients had comparable non-spike TCR breadth, which fits with the vaccine containing only spike. The study was not powered to compare responses between vaccine doses or regimens.

TCRbeta CDR3 regions were sequenced with the immunoSEQ Assay. After extraction, genomic DNA underwent amplification by bias-controlled multiplex PCR, followed by high-throughput sequencing. In the paper's pipeline: To quantify the absolute abundance of each unique TCRbeta CDR3 region, sequences were collapsed and filtered. T cell fraction was estimated by normalizing TCRbeta template counts to usable DNA, which was measured by amplifying reference genes present in all nucleated cells. Repertoire TCRs were annotated as SARS-CoV-2-specific when V gene, CDR3 amino acid sequence and J gene were exactly matched to a known reactive TCR set. The reference SARS-CoV-2 TCR set was derived from MIRA and filtered for enrichment in COVID-19-positive ImmuneCODE repertoires, a step that removed public or cross-reactive TCRs. Using the MIRA antigens, annotated TCRs were further analysed by specific ORF or by position within an ORF. Breadth was defined as the number of annotated unique rearrangements divided by the total number of unique productive rearrangements, and depth was defined as the summed frequency of the annotated unique rearrangements. Group comparisons of TCR breadth used two-sided Wilcoxon rank-sum tests. In its TCRdb copy, this immuneACCESS table keeps in-frame sequences only and misses some clones. Where compared with another copy, unresolved V genes explain less than half of these, and the others have no known cause. The V and J calls and the clone size are those of that table, but D and trimming were determined from the DNA. The sample table shows about 350,000 clones, and roughly 90% are seen once. Of the sample, 6.4% is held by the ten largest clones.

The receptor was isolated from a person aged 18-65 years who received the Ad26.COV2.S COVID-19 vaccine or a placebo. The specimen was peripheral blood, collected in a trial of Ad26.COV2.S vaccine versus placebo. Here the chain combines TRBV30 and TRBJ1-2; TRBD1 is a possible D gene, resting on 6 matching bases. For the CDR3, the sequence is CAWSVRLGQYGYTF. The sequenced DNA: TGTGCCTGGAGTGTACGTTTGGGACAATATGGCTACACCTTC.